This TCR beta chain was observed in a study of cytomegalovirus exposure and HLA in healthy donors. Looked up from germline, CDR1 is SGHTA and CDR2 is FQGTGA. Trimming removed 5 bases from V and 6 bases from J, with 11 bases in between. This CDR3 has 13 amino acids. 60 Vbeta and 13 Jbeta primers were used in PCR. Repertoires were generated with immunoSEQ multiplex PCR, while TCRdb's copy carries only in-frame clones and drops some. The sample carries about 120,000 clones, about 74% recorded once. The sequence was collected from a woman between 40 and 50 years old in good health and CMV-seropositive. The V and J genes are TRBV7-3 and TRBJ2-4; TRBD2 is a possible D gene (6 bases). Sequences were obtained from PBMCs. The CDR3 region is CASSRDSTNIQYF. The CDR3 coding sequence is TGTGCCAGCAGCCGGGACTCCACAAACATTCAGTACTTC.